This T cell receptor (beta chain) was captured in a study of beta chain features in type 1 diabetes. Whole-study results and caveats: For Type 1 diabetes patients, all four CD4+ subsets carried TCRB CDR3s that were moderately but significantly shorter.

This clone appeared a few times. Its target is unknown. Reverse transcribing all isolated RNA meant expressed TCRB transcripts were sequenced. TCRdb's copy holds only in-frame clones and misses some; the assay was immunoSEQ multiplex PCR. The data hold 640,000 or so clones, with 13% observed a single time. The sequence was obtained from a man aged 18 to 30 with type 1 diabetes. Sequenced input: naive CD4+ T cells from blood.

The CDR3 nucleotides are TGTGCCACCAGCAGAGATCGGAGCAGAGGGTTTGAAGAGACCCAGTACTTC. Its protein product is CATSRDRSRGFEETQYF. The J gene is TRBJ2-5, the V gene TRBV15; tentative D call: TRBD2 (5 bases). Germline V lookup: CDR1 LNHNV, CDR2 YYDKDF (reference sequence). Trimming took 0 bases from V and 3 from J, leaving 17 bases between them. CDR3 length: 17 residues.